One T cell receptor beta chain is described in this entry. Per the authors' pipeline: Amplifying reference gene primers gave estimates of nucleated cell counts. Produced via immunoSEQ multiplex PCR; TCRdb's table is partial and in-frame only. D and trimming were read from the DNA, whereas the V and J calls and clone size are those reported in that table. The sample records 150,000 or so clones, 65% to 90% being singletons. The sample comes from a study of blood T cell repertoires in COVID-19. For the study at large: Acute and convalescent COVID-19 specimens originated in the United States, Italy and Spain. Sources were T cells, B-cell-depleted T cells, or PBMCs; the material itself was cDNA or gDNA.

V lost 2 bases and J lost 4; bases outside the gene matches: 5. The CDR3 is 14 residues long. Germline-derived CDR1 and CDR2 are SGHNT and YYREEE (reference sequence). The chain is built from TRBV5-4 and TRBJ2-7; 8 nucleotides line up with TRBD1. The material sequenced was peripheral blood. This TCR was sampled from a man in his 60s with acute or convalescent COVID-19. CDR3 sequence (DNA): TGTGCCAGCAGCTTAGGGGGGACAGGATACGAGCAGTACTTC. Protein: CASSLGGTGYEQYF.